A single sample gave rise to the 2 T cell receptor beta chains below, sequenced in a study of CD8+ T cells in alopecia areata. Treatment of the sample: oral pan-JAK inhibitor, 5-10 mg twice daily. In each case, RNA was isolated and then reverse transcribed into cDNA as the sequencing template. The data were produced by immunoSEQ multiplex PCR, yet TCRdb's version contains in-frame clones alone and is incomplete. The table lists about 200,000 clones, roughly 64% of them singletons. The sequencing used CD4+ T cells sorted from blood, collected at week 24, from a patient treated with tofacitinib. The receptors shown here come from a human donor with alopecia areata.

The chain combines TRBV4-3 with TRBJ2-7; a possible D gene is TRBD1 (6 bases). The CDR3 length is 13 residues. V was trimmed by 4 bases and J by 2 bases, leaving 9 bases between them. The germline V gene has CDR1 LGHNA and CDR2 YSLEER. This CDR3 reads CASSRGGTYEQYF. The CDR3 nucleotides read TGCGCCAGCAGCCGAGGGGGAACCTACGAGCAGTACTTC.

J is TRBJ1-5 and V is TRBV4-3, with D unclear. Germline loops: CDR1 LGHNA, CDR2 YSLEER. This CDR3 has 13 residues. V was clipped by 5 bases and J by 3 bases, with 8 bases between them. CDR3 DNA sequence: TGCGCCAGCAGCGTCATAATCAATCAGCCCCAGCATTTT. Translating it yields CASSVIINQPQHF.